These 25 T cell receptor beta chains were sequenced from one sample in a study of somatic mutations in cytotoxic T cells in rheumatoid arthritis. The protocol was immunoSEQ multiplex PCR, while the TCRdb copy is restricted to in-frame clones and leaves out a portion. This table has 9,500 to 15,000 clones, approximately 80% appearing once. Sequencing input: CD8+ T cells sorted from blood. The receptor source for this set is a man in his fifties in good health.

V usage is TRBV7-3 and J usage is TRBJ2-2, with D possibly matching TRBD2 (6 bases). From germline, CDR1 is SGHTA and CDR2 FQGTGA. The ends were cut back, 7 bases at V and 0 bases at J, with 9 bases in the middle. The CDR3 is 14 amino acids. CDR3 sequence: CASTGTSNTGELFF. The CDR3 DNA is TGTGCCAGCACCGGGACTTCGAACACCGGGGAGCTGTTTTTT.

This chain links TRBV7-4 with TRBJ1-3; D unresolved. From germline, CDR1 is SGHVT and CDR2 SQSDAQ. The CDR3 sequence is 17 residues long. Between the trimmed V and J ends, which lost 1 base and 1 base, there was a span of 14 bases. The CDR3 nucleotides are TGTGCCAGCAGCTTAGTAGGGCGGTTCCGATCTGGAAACACCATATATTTT. It translates to CASSLVGRFRSGNTIYF.

The chain has TRBV18 and TRBJ2-7; D remains ambiguous. This CDR3 has 14 amino acids. From germline, CDR1 is KGHSH and CDR2 LQKENI. V was clipped by 3 bases and J by 4 bases, with 13 bases between them. CDR3 DNA: TGTGCCAGCTCACCGCTGGACCTTACTTACGAGCAGTACTTC. It yields the protein CASSPLDLTYEQYF.

The genes are TRBV7-9 and TRBJ1-1; TRBD1 is a possible D gene (5 bases). The V and J ends lost 0 bases and 4 bases respectively, with 15 bases between them. The CDR3 spans 16 residues. The germline V gene encodes CDR1 SEHNR and CDR2 FQNEAQ (reference sequence). CDR3 sequence: CASSLARGPGVTEAFF. As DNA, the CDR3 is TGTGCCAGCAGCTTAGCTAGGGGCCCGGGGGTCACTGAAGCTTTCTTT.

The chain recombines TRBV4-3 with TRBJ1-1; TRBD1 might be the D (5 bases). Trimming took off 4 bases at V and 7 bases at J, with 16 bases between the two ends. Germline-derived CDR1 and CDR2 are LGHNA and YSLEER. The CDR3 has 14 residues. CDR3: CASSRAQGLGEAFF. CDR3 nucleotides: TGCGCCAGCAGCCGAGCCCAGGGATTAGGTGAAGCTTTCTTT.

This sequence joins TRBV6-6 and TRBJ2-1, with 10 bases lining up with TRBD2. J lost 8 bases, V lost 4 bases, and 8 bases had no gene match. The CDR3 contains 15 residues. CDR1 is MNHNY and CDR2 is SVGAGI in the germline V gene (reference sequence). The CDR3 nucleotides are TGTGCCAGCAGTTTACAGCGGGAGGGCCGTGATGAGCAGTTCTTC. Translating gives CASSLQREGRDEQFF.

The V and J genes are TRBV29-1 and TRBJ2-1; 12 nucleotides match TRBD2. In germline, CDR1 is SQVTM, CDR2 ANQGSEA. The CDR3 length is 16 residues. V lost 6 bases to trimming and J lost 3 bases; unmatched junction nucleotides: 9. The CDR3: CSVGGTSGFSYNEQFF. CDR3 in DNA: TGCAGCGTGGGGGGGACTAGCGGGTTTAGCTACAATGAGCAGTTCTTC.

CDR3 loop: CASSYSPGNEQFF. CDR3 nucleotides: TGTGCCAGCAGTTACTCTCCGGGAAATGAGCAGTTCTTC. The V and J genes are TRBV6-5 and TRBJ2-1, with a possible D match to TRBD2 (5 bases). Germline assignment: CDR1 MNHEY and CDR2 SVGAGI. The ends were cut back, 0 bases at V and 7 bases at J, with 7 bases in the middle. This CDR3 is 13 amino acids long.

This chain joins TRBV28 and TRBJ2-7, with 10 nucleotides matching TRBD1. Germline lookup yields CDR1 MDHEN and CDR2 SYDVKM. CDR3 size: 14 residues. The trim removed 5 bases at V and 7 bases at J, leaving 8 bases unmatched. As DNA, the CDR3 is TGTGCCAGCAGTGACCTAGACAGGGGGCGGGAGCAGTACGTC. Protein: CASSDLDRGREQYV.

This clone was seen once. In DNA, the CDR3 is TGTGCCAGTAGTAGGGGATTGAACACTGAAGCTTTCTTT. Its translation is CASSRGLNTEAFF. The chain uses TRBV19 and TRBJ1-1; unclear D gene. Germline values: CDR1 LNHDA, CDR2 SQIVND (reference sequence). The V end lost 4 bases, the J end lost 0 bases, and 6 bases lay between the germline ends. The CDR3 spans 13 residues.

J is TRBJ1-3 and V is TRBV28, with TRBD1 identical over 11 bases. CDR1 and CDR2 (germline): MDHEN, SYDVKM. The CDR3 has 16 residues. V lost 6 bases to trimming and J lost 3 bases; unmatched junction nucleotides: 7. The CDR3 sequence: CASSFLDRGLGNTIYF. In DNA, the CDR3 is TGTGCCAGCAGCTTCCTGGACAGGGGGCTTGGAAACACCATATATTTT.

The J gene is TRBJ1-6, the V gene TRBV10-3; no reliable D call. V shed 3 bases and J shed 10 bases, with 19 bases lying between them. Looked up from germline, CDR1 is ENHRY and CDR2 is SYGVKD. The CDR3 loop spans 16 amino acids. The DNA for the CDR3 is TGTGCCATCAGTGATTCGTCGTCGGAAGTCGGCTCACCCCTCCACTTT. As protein: CAISDSSSEVGSPLHF.

The chain recombines TRBV29-1 with TRBJ2-3; the match to TRBD2 covers 7 bases. This CDR3 spans 15 amino acids. CDR1 and CDR2 (germline): SQVTM, ANQGSEA. V lost 3 bases to trimming and J lost 3 bases; unmatched junction nucleotides: 9. The CDR3 sequence is CSVEKRGALTDTQYF. CDR3 coding DNA: TGCAGCGTTGAGAAGCGGGGTGCTCTTACAGATACGCAGTATTTT.

This rearrangement joins TRBV11-2 to TRBJ1-2, with a weak D call TRBD1 (6 bases). This CDR3 is 12 amino acids long. Per germline, CDR1 SGHAT and CDR2 FQNNGV. Between the trimmed V and J ends, which lost 6 bases and 6 bases, there was a span of 11 bases. CDR3 residues: CASRRRTDGYTF. The CDR3, as DNA: TGTGCCAGCAGAAGACGGACAGATGGCTACACCTTC.

V is TRBV19 and J is TRBJ2-2; 10 bases are shared with TRBD1. V shed 2 bases and J 0 bases; nucleotides not matched to a gene: 12. CDR1 and CDR2 from the germline V gene are LNHDA and SQIVND (reference sequence). The CDR3 is 20 amino acids. The CDR3 here is CASSITSGTGVFANTGELFF. The CDR3 DNA sequence: TGTGCCAGTAGTATAACATCCGGGACAGGGGTGTTCGCGAACACCGGGGAGCTGTTTTTT. Based on the CDR3 plus reference TRBV19 and TRBJ2-2, the full variable domain is DGGITQSPKYLFRKEGQNVTLSCEQNLNHDAMYWYRQDPGQGLRLIYYSQIVNDFQKGDIAEGYSVSREKKESFPLTVTSAQKNPTAFYLCASSITSGTGVFANTGELFFGEGSRLTVL.

This chain connects TRBV11-2 to TRBJ1-4; TRBD1 agrees at 8 bases. Germline V CDR1 and CDR2: SGHAT, FQNNGV. This CDR3 comprises 16 residues. After removal of 3 bases from V and 6 bases from J, the junction contained 9 bases not matched to a gene. The CDR3 reads CASSLVRGLWDEKLFF. CDR3 DNA: TGTGCCAGCAGCTTGGTCAGGGGGCTTTGGGATGAAAAACTGTTTTTT.

J is TRBJ2-1 and V is TRBV7-6, with 11 bases identical to TRBD2. This CDR3 contains 15 residues. Germline V gene lookup returns CDR1 SGHVS and CDR2 FNYEAQ. V shed 1 base, J shed 6 bases, and the junction held 2 bases outside the gene matches. CDR3 protein: CASSLDGTSGNEQFF. DNA for the CDR3: TGTGCCAGCAGCTTAGACGGGACTAGCGGCAATGAGCAGTTCTTC.

V gene TRBV6-1 combines with J gene TRBJ1-1; D unresolved. The CDR3 loop spans 14 amino acids. The V gene lost 6 bases and the J gene lost 0 bases, with 11 bases spanning the gap. Germline lookup yields CDR1 MNHNS and CDR2 SASEGT. The CDR3 reads CASSPASMNTEAFF. Here the CDR3 DNA reads TGTGCCAGCAGCCCCGCCTCAATGAACACTGAAGCTTTCTTT.

This rearrangement joins TRBV11-2 to TRBJ1-2; D uncertain. CDR1 SGHAT and CDR2 FQNNGV come from the germline V gene. The CDR3 has 13 residues. The ends were cut back, 3 bases at V and 2 bases at J, with 7 bases in the middle. CDR3 bases: TGTGCCAGCAGCTTCGTCCCGAACTATGGCTACACCTTC. Protein product: CASSFVPNYGYTF.

This clone appeared a single time. The genes are TRBV29-1 and TRBJ1-4; a possible D gene is TRBD1 (5 bases). The CDR3 contains 14 residues. Germline CDR1 reads SQVTM; CDR2 reads ANQGSEA. The V end lost 4 bases, the J end lost 8 bases, and 17 bases lay between the germline ends. The CDR3 sequence is CSVAGGEEREKLFF. CDR3 DNA sequence: TGCAGCGTTGCGGGGGGGGAGGAGCGAGAAAAACTGTTTTTT.

The chain is built from TRBV7-9 and TRBJ2-7, with 12 bases aligning to TRBD2. The CDR3 totals 14 residues. Germline lookup yields CDR1 SEHNR and CDR2 FQNEAQ (reference sequence). After removal of 5 bases from V and 4 bases from J, the junction contained 3 bases not matched to a gene. The CDR3 coding sequence is TGTGCCAGCAGCCCGACTAGCGGGAGTTACGAGCAGTACTTC. Its protein is CASSPTSGSYEQYF.

The chain combines TRBV2 with TRBJ2-1, with TRBD2 matching 12 bases. From germline, CDR1 is SNHLY and CDR2 FYNNEI. There are 16 residues in the CDR3. With 6 bases clipped from V and 7 bases from J, the junction kept 10 bases outside the gene matches. CDR3 in DNA: TGTGCCAGCAGCGTACCGACTAGCGGGAGAGATAATGAGCAGTTCTTC. Its protein is CASSVPTSGRDNEQFF.

This clone was observed a few times. The V and J genes are TRBV27 and TRBJ1-5, with D uncertain. CDR1 is MNHEY and CDR2 is SMNVEV in the germline V gene (reference sequence). Deletions cut 0 bases from V and 0 bases from J, with 6 bases between. This CDR3 is built from 15 residues. CDR3 in DNA: TGTGCCAGCAGTTTATCGGTCAATAGCAATCAGCCCCAGCATTTT. Its protein product is CASSLSVNSNQPQHF.

This clone was seen a handful of times. CDR3: CASSPTGAPRYDYGYTF. Written as DNA, the CDR3 is TGTGCCAGCAGCCCGACAGGAGCCCCCCGCTACGACTATGGCTACACCTTC. This chain joins TRBV5-5 and TRBJ1-2; D perhaps matches TRBD1 (6 bases). CDR1 is SGHKS, CDR2 YYEKEE, per germline (reference sequence). V gave up 4 bases and J gave up 3 bases, with 22 bases separating them. This CDR3 region has 17 residues.

The V gene is TRBV4-1, the J gene TRBJ2-5; D is undetermined. The germline V gene has CDR1 MGHRA and CDR2 YSYEKL. The CDR3 contains 13 residues. V dropped 2 bases and J dropped 1 base, with 5 bases sitting between them. CDR3 residues: CASSQLTQETQYF. CDR3 bases: TGCGCCAGCAGCCAATTAACCCAAGAGACCCAGTACTTC.